This TCR beta chain stems from a study of spatial heterogeneity in lung cancer. Germline V gene lookup returns CDR1 MDHEN and CDR2 SYDVKM. V lost 6 bases, J lost 3 bases, and 12 bases lay in between. CDR3 size: 13 residues. Unique molecular identifiers tagged every individual TCR cDNA molecule. A single record per CDR3 protein comes from TCRdb applying MiXCR to the 5' RACE reads. The sample yields about 3,300 distinct CDR3 sequences, 4.9% seen once. Judged by abundance, this clonotype is medium-sized. Its specificity is not known. Broader study findings: The study estimated approximately 7% alpha and approximately 13% beta chain coverage of tumor T cells. The number of expanded tumor alpha and beta chains correlated with mutation number.

Time point described: sample taken at primary tumor resection. The donors comprised about 74 untreated early-stage non-small cell lung cancer patients. Extraction of whole RNA from tumor, nontumor lung or frozen PBMC preceded unsorted sequencing. The sequence was obtained from a female donor with early-stage non-small cell lung cancer. The sample in question was lung tumor tissue, obtained at surgery. The gene calls are TRBV28 and TRBJ2-7, with D unclear. CDR3 bases: TGTGCCAGCAGAGACCCCTTGATCTACGAGCAGTACTTC. The encoded protein is CASRDPLIYEQYF.